This TCR beta chain originates from a study of cytomegalovirus exposure and HLA in healthy donors. The study's findings and limits: It was reported that the classifier diagnosed cytomegalovirus status with high specificity and sensitivity in both the original and validation cohorts.

PCR was performed using 60 Vbeta and 13 Jbeta primers. Clones were sequenced by immunoSEQ multiplex PCR, and TCRdb holds only the in-frame ones, with some missing. The data contain 160,000 or so clones, 60% to 80% of them singletons. Donors sampled were nominally healthy, though unrecorded immune exposures were likely. To note about this clone: The antigen remains unidentified.

V was pared by 2 bases and J by 3 bases, with 4 bases of the junction left unmatched. This CDR3 region has 14 residues. The germline V gene encodes CDR1 GTSNPN and CDR2 SVGIG (reference sequence). V usage is TRBV30 and J usage is TRBJ2-3; TRBD1 matches at 8 bases. The receptor's source is a man younger than 35 in good health and CMV-seropositive. The source material was PBMCs. In DNA, the CDR3 is TGTGCCTGGAGTATGGACAGGGAGACAGATACGCAGTATTTT. This sequence encodes CAWSMDRETDTQYF.